Listed here is a single T cell receptor (beta chain). The investigators made TCR beta cDNA from about 500 ng total RNA, using a constant-region primer. Libraries of TCR beta came from three nested multiplex PCR rounds with slightly modified ARM-PCR. Investigators reported that the first two PCR rounds, at about 9 cycles each, used TRBV1-TRBV30 forward primers with a C-beta reverse primer. Each CDR3 protein is one row after TCRdb ran MiXCR on the multiplex PCR reads. This table holds 180,000 or so distinct CDR3 sequences, 50% to 75% found once. The data stem from a study of tumor-infiltrating lymphocytes in primary liver carcinoma. Extraction also yielded germline DNA, while blood RNA was obtained from unsorted whole blood. Per the germline V gene, CDR1 is SGHAT and CDR2 is FQNNGV. This CDR3 region has 13 residues.

J is TRBJ2-3 and V is TRBV11-2; D call uncertain. The material sequenced was peripheral blood. The TCR comes from a man aged 40-50 years with primary liver carcinoma and hepatitis B virus infection. Written as DNA, the CDR3 is TGTACCTGCAGCTTCCATAGCACAGATACGCAGTATTTT. As protein: CTCSFHSTDTQYF.